The 10 T cell receptor beta chains listed next were all sequenced from one sample in a study of circulating and synovial CD4+ cells in juvenile arthritis. Repertoires were generated with immunoSEQ multiplex PCR, while TCRdb's copy carries only in-frame clones and drops some. The sample includes tens of thousands of clones, 94% of them seen just once. The sequenced sample was CD4+ T cells from blood. The receptors originated from a human donor with juvenile idiopathic arthritis.

This chain connects TRBV6-1 to TRBJ2-4; 7 positions match TRBD2. Germline V gene data show CDR1 as MNHNS and CDR2 as SASEGT. CDR3 length: 15 amino acids. V shed 2 bases and J 6 bases; nucleotides not matched to a gene: 7. The CDR3 DNA follows: TGTGCCAGCAGTGAATGGGGGGGTGTGGTAAACATTCAGTACTTC. Translating it yields CASSEWGGVVNIQYF.

This clone appeared a single time. V usage is TRBV7-9 and J usage is TRBJ1-1; 8 positions match TRBD1. J gave up 5 bases and V 5 bases, and 19 bases lay outside the gene matches. The germline gives CDR1 SEHNR, CDR2 FQNEAQ (reference sequence). CDR3 size: 18 residues. The CDR3 here is CASSTKDRALLGGTEAFF. The CDR3 region has the DNA TGTGCCAGCAGCACCAAGGACAGGGCTTTATTGGGGGGGACTGAAGCTTTCTTT.

The chain has TRBV30 and TRBJ1-3; D is possibly TRBD1 (5 bases). This CDR3 spans 16 amino acids. Germline values: CDR1 GTSNPN, CDR2 SVGIG (reference sequence). The ends were cut back, 5 bases at V and 3 bases at J, with 20 bases in the middle. The CDR3 here is CAWGPLGRSFGNTIYF. For the CDR3, the DNA is TGTGCCTGGGGGCCTCTGGGGCGCAGCTTTGGAAACACCATATATTTT.

The chain is built from TRBV7-6 and TRBJ1-2; 8 bases are a match to TRBD1. V dropped 2 bases and J dropped 0; count of bases not matched to a gene: 5. Germline CDR1 is SGHVS and CDR2 is FNYEAQ. The CDR3 extends over 16 amino acids. The CDR3 region has the DNA TGTGCCAGCAGCTTAAAGACAGGGGTACCTAACTATGGCTACACCTTC. It encodes CASSLKTGVPNYGYTF.

The V call is TRBV19, the J call TRBJ2-3, with TRBD1 matching over 7 bases. Germline V CDR1 and CDR2: LNHDA, SQIVND (reference sequence). CDR3 length equals 15 residues. The V gene end was trimmed by 6 bases and the J gene end by 3 bases; junction bases not matched to a gene: 9. The CDR3, as DNA: TGTGCCAGTAGCAGGGGACAGTCGGAGACAGATACGCAGTATTTT. Its translation is CASSRGQSETDTQYF.

This chain connects TRBV2 to TRBJ2-5, with TRBD2 matching over 12 bases. Germline assignment: CDR1 SNHLY and CDR2 FYNNEI. The CDR3 has 16 amino acids. V shed 6 bases, J shed 0 bases, and the junction held 5 bases outside the gene matches. CDR3 sequence: CASRRRLAGDQETQYF. CDR3 nucleotides: TGTGCCAGCAGACGCAGACTAGCGGGGGACCAAGAGACCCAGTACTTC. The whole variable domain, filled in from reference TRBV2 and TRBJ2-5, reads EPEVTQTPSHQVTQMGQEVILRCVPISNHLYFYWYRQILGQKVEFLVSFYNNEISEKSEIFDDQFSVERPDGSNFTLKIRSTKLEDSAMYFCASRRRLAGDQETQYFGPGTRLLVL.

The chain couples TRBV10-3 to TRBJ1-1; maybe TRBD1 (5 bases). The V gene lost 10 bases and the J gene lost 1 base, with 22 bases spanning the gap. CDR1 and CDR2 (germline): ENHRY, SYGVKD. The CDR3 length is 16 residues. DNA for the CDR3: TGTGCCACCATCCCGACAGTCGTCGGCTGGAACACTGAAGCTTTCTTT. Amino acids: CATIPTVVGWNTEAFF.

This chain connects TRBV7-3 to TRBJ2-1; D uncertain. The CDR3 runs 13 residues. Germline-derived CDR1 and CDR2 are SGHTA and FQGTGA. The V end lost 3 bases, the J end lost 6 bases, and 9 bases lay between the germline ends. In DNA form, the CDR3 reads TGTGCCAGCAGCTTTGGTGGCCCCAATGAGCAGTTCTTC. Its protein is CASSFGGPNEQFF.

The rearrangement joins TRBV7-2 to TRBJ1-1, with D unresolved. CDR3 length equals 14 residues. The germline V gene encodes CDR1 SGHTA and CDR2 FQGNSA. The germline V and J ends were trimmed by 3 bases and 0 bases, with 8 bases remaining between them. This chain's CDR3 is CASSLRVMNTEAFF. In nucleotides, the CDR3 is TGTGCCAGCAGCTTGCGGGTGATGAACACTGAAGCTTTCTTT.

This clone was counted a single time. The chain is built from TRBV6-5 and TRBJ2-7, with 13 bases fitting TRBD2. CDR1 and CDR2 from the germline V gene are MNHEY and SVGAGI. The length of the CDR3 is 15 residues. J was trimmed by 7 bases and V by 7 bases; bases with no gene match: 10. CDR3 sequence (DNA): TGTGCCAGCATTCGAACTAGCGGGGGGGCGTGGGAGCAGTACTTC. This gives the protein CASIRTSGGAWEQYF.